The 11 T cell receptor beta chains listed next were all sequenced from one sample in a study of identical twins (TCRdb year 2016). Library creation used 5' RACE. Sequencing used an Illumina HiSeq 2000. TCRdb redid the processing of the public reads, applying fastp at Q25 and MiXCR, and retained in-frame beta chains. Rows with one shared CDR3 protein collapse into an entry with the most common genes and DNA. The sample data list some 710,000 distinct CDR3 sequences, and less than 7% of these were observed just once. The ten largest clones represent 1.5% to 2% of the sample. The specimen sequenced was naive T cells sorted from blood. The label giving this sample's cell subset or site can be read as: cells isolated with a human naive T-cell isolation kit. The receptors were gathered from a young man in good health.

This clonotype showed up many times. The J gene is TRBJ2-1, the V gene TRBV5-1, with 7 bases aligning to TRBD2. Germline V gene lookup returns CDR1 SGHRS and CDR2 YFSETQ. The CDR3 consists of 14 residues. Trimming at V came to 7 bases and at J to 3 bases, leaving 7 bases not matched to a gene. The CDR3 DNA sequence: TGCGCCAGCCAGCGGGGAGGGGACTACAATGAGCAGTTCTTC. Translation gives CASQRGGDYNEQFF.

In this sample, this clonotype turned up a few times. The chain joins TRBV20-1 to TRBJ1-4; D possibly corresponds to TRBD1 (6 bases). Trimming removed 2 bases at V and 5 bases at J, with 15 bases between. This CDR3 comprises 15 residues. Germline assignment: CDR1 DFQATT and CDR2 SNEGSKA (reference sequence). This chain's CDR3 is CSARQGPHSNEKLFF. The CDR3, as DNA: TGCAGTGCTAGACAGGGGCCGCATTCCAATGAAAAACTGTTTTTT.

V usage is TRBV20-1 and J usage is TRBJ2-5; 8 bases map to TRBD1. V was pared by 5 bases and J by 5 bases, with 13 bases of the junction left unmatched. The CDR3 consists of 15 residues. Germline CDR1 DFQATT, CDR2 SNEGSKA (reference sequence). The CDR3 DNA reads as TGCAGTGCTGGACCAAAGGACAGGGTCCGGGAGACCCAGTACTTC. Protein sequence: CSAGPKDRVRETQYF.

This clonotype was seen repeatedly, ten times or more. V and J are TRBV28 and TRBJ2-1; D unresolved. The CDR3 is made up of 14 amino acids. Trimming cost V 6 bases and J 7 bases, with 16 bases left between them. CDR1 is MDHEN and CDR2 is SYDVKM in the germline V gene. The CDR3 loop reads CASSPHPRRNEQFF. CDR3 nucleotide sequence: TGTGCCAGCAGCCCCCACCCTCGCCGGAATGAGCAGTTCTTC.

The chain joins TRBV3-1 to TRBJ2-2; 9 nucleotides match TRBD2. Germline CDR1 LGHDT, CDR2 YNNKEL (reference sequence). The CDR3 covers 17 residues. V was clipped by 0 bases and J by 5 bases; unmatched bases: 7. The CDR3 DNA sequence: TGTGCCAGCAGCCAAGAGATGGAGACTAGCGGTACCGGGGAGCTGTTTTTT. This translates into CASSQEMETSGTGELFF. Combining the CDR3 with reference TRBV3-1 and TRBJ2-2 gives the whole variable domain DTAVSQTPKYLVTQMGNDKSIKCEQNLGHDTMYWYKQDSKKFLKIMFSYNNKELIINETVPNRFSPKSPDKAHLNLHINSLELGDSAVYFCASSQEMETSGTGELFFGEGSRLTVL.

This clonotype was observed at least ten times. This rearrangement joins TRBV30 to TRBJ2-7; possibly TRBD1 for D (6 bases). Germline-derived CDR1 and CDR2 are GTSNPN and SVGIG (reference sequence). The CDR3 has 11 residues. The CDR3 loop reads CAWGQGYEQYF. As DNA, the CDR3 is TGTGCTTGGGGGCAGGGCTACGAGCAGTACTTC.

The rearrangement links TRBV5-1 to TRBJ2-5; 11 bases align to TRBD1. This CDR3 spans 15 amino acids. V shed 4 bases, J shed 3 bases, and the junction held 5 bases outside the gene matches. CDR1 SGHRS and CDR2 YFSETQ come from the germline V gene. The CDR3 DNA reads as TGCGCCAGCAGCCCGACGGGACAGGGGGAAGAGACCCAGTACTTC. It codes for CASSPTGQGEETQYF. Filled out from reference TRBV5-1 and TRBJ2-5, the complete variable domain reads KAGVTQTPRYLIKTRGQQVTLSCSPISGHRSVSWYQQTPGQGLQFLFEYFSETQRNKGNFPGRFSGRQFSNSRSEMNVSTLELGDSALYLCASSPTGQGEETQYFGPGTRLLVL.

The chain recombines TRBV7-2 with TRBJ2-7; D is unclear. CDR1 is SGHTA, CDR2 FQGNSA, per germline. The CDR3 is 13 amino acids. Trimming stripped 5 bases from V and 6 bases from J, with 14 bases between. The CDR3 spells CASSPLSPTEQYF. The CDR3, as DNA: TGTGCCAGCAGCCCACTGTCTCCCACCGAGCAGTACTTC.

This clonotype was recorded many times. This chain connects TRBV20-1 to TRBJ2-5, with D possibly TRBD1 on 6 matching bases. Germline lookup yields CDR1 DFQATT and CDR2 SNEGSKA (reference sequence). This CDR3 contains 14 residues. Trimming removed 5 bases at V and 2 bases at J, with 15 bases between. CDR3 residues: CSAPRRTEQETQYF. For the CDR3, the DNA is TGCAGTGCTCCCCGCAGGACAGAACAAGAGACCCAGTACTTC.

The chain carries TRBV11-3 and TRBJ2-2; D perhaps matches TRBD2 (5 bases). The germline V and J ends were trimmed by 7 bases and 1 base, with 10 bases remaining between them. Per the germline V gene, CDR1 is SGHNT and CDR2 is YENEEA. CDR3 length: 14 amino acids. CDR3 DNA: TGTGCCAGCACTGCCGAGGGGAACACCGGGGAGCTGTTTTTT. Protein sequence: CASTAEGNTGELFF.

V and J are TRBV5-1 and TRBJ2-5; D possibly corresponds to TRBD2 (6 bases). The CDR3 covers 15 residues. V lost 4 bases to trimming and J lost 4 bases, with 17 bases between them. CDR1 is SGHRS and CDR2 is YFSETQ in the germline V gene. This chain's CDR3 is CASSPPPGAGETQYF. In DNA form, the CDR3 reads TGCGCCAGCAGCCCTCCTCCGGGAGCGGGAGAGACCCAGTACTTC.